This T cell receptor beta chain appears in the sequencing data of a study of blood T cell repertoires in COVID-19. At the level of the study: Nucleic acid was either cDNA or gDNA, and it came from T cells, B-cell-depleted T cells, or PBMCs.

The J segment lost 6 bases and the V segment lost 4 bases, leaving 8 bases of the junction unmatched. There are 14 residues in the CDR3. Germline CDR1 and CDR2: LGHDT and YNNKEL (reference sequence). TCRdb keeps only in-frame clones here, not all; method: immunoSEQ multiplex PCR. The data contain about 76,000 clones, roughly 90% of them seen just once; the ten biggest clones take up 1.3% to 1.5%. The TCR originated in a man aged 50 to 60 with acute or convalescent COVID-19. The material sequenced was peripheral blood. The rearrangement joins TRBV3-1 (or the pseudogene TRBV3-2) to TRBJ2-7; 8 nucleotides line up with TRBD2. The CDR3 bases are TGTGCCAGCAGCCCGACCGGGACTAGAGCCGAGCAGTACTTC. Translation gives CASSPTGTRAEQYF.